This entry concerns a single TCR beta chain. Its specificity is unknown. The data were obtained in a study of cytomegalovirus exposure and HLA in healthy donors. The study, taken as a whole, reports: The study found most TCR sequences rare, yet found some public TCRs in many donors. The study labeled 164 TCR beta chains cytomegalovirus-associated. Sequencing likely caused a cluster of highly shared sequence variants. Association with HLA alleles at 0.05 false discovery rate was found for 16,951 TCR beta sequences in a later analysis.

Germline V gives CDR1 MDHEN, CDR2 SYDVKM. The CDR3 is 15 residues long. The V and J ends lost 8 bases and 0 bases respectively, with 14 bases between them. The PCR used 60 Vbeta and 13 Jbeta primers. Profiling relied on immunoSEQ multiplex PCR, and the TCRdb table lists in-frame clones only, not all of them. This listing includes approximately 120,000 clones. The sample consisted of PBMCs. The sequence derives from a man under 40 in good health and CMV-seronegative. The rearrangement uses TRBV28 and TRBJ1-3; TRBD1 is a possible D gene (6 bases). In DNA, the CDR3 is TGTGCCAGCCGCGAAACAGGGAACTCTGGAAACACCATATATTTT. Translating it yields CASRETGNSGNTIYF.